This entry describes one T cell receptor beta chain. The antigen is not known. This sample was included in a study of OX40 agonist ivuxolimab in advanced cancers. Study-wide results and limits: Both CD4+ and CD8+ T cell populations in blood had undergone clonal expansion by week 6 at 0.1 to 3.0 mg/kg. Partial responders at 0.1-3.0 mg/kg showed near-lowest clonal expansion.

The assay was immunoSEQ multiplex PCR, and TCRdb's table has in-frame clones only and misses some. The table lists about 48,000 clones, more than 85% of them singletons, with approximately 2% in the top ten. From germline, CDR1 is SGHRS and CDR2 YFSETQ. CDR3 length: 13 amino acids. The V gene lost 4 bases and the J gene lost 0 bases, with 7 bases spanning the gap. The chain links TRBV5-1 to TRBJ1-1, with unresolved D. This sample comprised CD4+ or CD8+ T cells sorted from blood, obtained in a trial of the OX40 agonist ivuxolimab. This TCR was recovered from an adult with an advanced solid tumor such as melanoma, head and neck, liver or kidney cancer. CDR3 protein: CASSLEMNTEAFF. The CDR3 region has the DNA TGCGCCAGCAGCCTGGAGATGAACACTGAAGCTTTCTTT.